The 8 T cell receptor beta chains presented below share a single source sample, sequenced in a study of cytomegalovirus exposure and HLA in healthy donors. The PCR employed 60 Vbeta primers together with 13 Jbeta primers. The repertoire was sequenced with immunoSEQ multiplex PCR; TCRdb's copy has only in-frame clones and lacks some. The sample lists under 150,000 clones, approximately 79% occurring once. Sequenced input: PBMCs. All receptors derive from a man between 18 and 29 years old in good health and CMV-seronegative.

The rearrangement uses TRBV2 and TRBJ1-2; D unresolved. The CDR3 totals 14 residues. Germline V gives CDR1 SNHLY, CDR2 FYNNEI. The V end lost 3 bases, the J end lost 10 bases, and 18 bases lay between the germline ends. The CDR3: CASSEEKWASVYTF. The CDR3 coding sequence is TGTGCCAGCAGTGAGGAAAAATGGGCCTCTGTCTACACCTTC.

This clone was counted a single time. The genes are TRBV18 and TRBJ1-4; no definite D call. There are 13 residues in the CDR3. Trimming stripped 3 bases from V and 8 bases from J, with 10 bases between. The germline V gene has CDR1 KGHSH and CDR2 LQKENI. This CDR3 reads CASSPREWEKLFF. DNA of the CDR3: TGTGCCAGCTCACCCCGGGAGTGGGAAAAACTGTTTTTT.

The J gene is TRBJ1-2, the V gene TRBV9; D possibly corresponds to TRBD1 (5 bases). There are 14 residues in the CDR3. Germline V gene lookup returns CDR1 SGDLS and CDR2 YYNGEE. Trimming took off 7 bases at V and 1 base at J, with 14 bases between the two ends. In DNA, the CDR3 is TGTGCCAGCGGGGGAGGGGCGATTAACTATGGCTACACCTTC. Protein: CASGGGAINYGYTF.

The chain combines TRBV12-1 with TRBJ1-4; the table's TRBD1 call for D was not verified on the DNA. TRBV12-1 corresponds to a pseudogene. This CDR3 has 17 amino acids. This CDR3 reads CASSLPAGDATNEKLFF. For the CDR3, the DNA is TGTGCCAGCAGCTTACCCGCAGGGGACGCAACTAATGAAAAACTGTTTTTT.

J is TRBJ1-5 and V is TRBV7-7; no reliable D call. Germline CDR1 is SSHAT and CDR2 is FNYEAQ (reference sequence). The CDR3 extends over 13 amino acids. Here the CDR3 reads CASSADFNQPQHF. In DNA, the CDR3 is TGTGCTAGCTCGGCGGATTTCAATCAGCCCCAGCATTTT.

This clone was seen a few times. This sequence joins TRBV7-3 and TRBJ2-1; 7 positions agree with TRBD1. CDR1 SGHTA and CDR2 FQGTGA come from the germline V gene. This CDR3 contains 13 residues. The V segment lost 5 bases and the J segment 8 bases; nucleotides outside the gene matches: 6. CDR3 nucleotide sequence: TGTGCCAGCAGCCCGGACAGGTTCGATGAGCAGTTCTTC. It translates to CASSPDRFDEQFF.

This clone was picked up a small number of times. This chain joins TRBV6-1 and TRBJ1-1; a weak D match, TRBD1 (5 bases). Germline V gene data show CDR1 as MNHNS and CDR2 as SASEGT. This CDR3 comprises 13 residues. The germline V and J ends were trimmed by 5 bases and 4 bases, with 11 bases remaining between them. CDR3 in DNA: TGTGCCAGCAGTACGGGGACTGTCACTGAAGCTTTCTTT. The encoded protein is CASSTGTVTEAFF.

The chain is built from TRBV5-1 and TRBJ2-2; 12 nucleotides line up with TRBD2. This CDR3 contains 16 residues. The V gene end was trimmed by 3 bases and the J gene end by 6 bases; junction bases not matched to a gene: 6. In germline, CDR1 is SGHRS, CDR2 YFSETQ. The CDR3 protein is CASSSRTSGASGELFF. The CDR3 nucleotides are TGCGCCAGCAGCTCGAGGACTAGCGGGGCGTCCGGGGAGCTGTTTTTT.